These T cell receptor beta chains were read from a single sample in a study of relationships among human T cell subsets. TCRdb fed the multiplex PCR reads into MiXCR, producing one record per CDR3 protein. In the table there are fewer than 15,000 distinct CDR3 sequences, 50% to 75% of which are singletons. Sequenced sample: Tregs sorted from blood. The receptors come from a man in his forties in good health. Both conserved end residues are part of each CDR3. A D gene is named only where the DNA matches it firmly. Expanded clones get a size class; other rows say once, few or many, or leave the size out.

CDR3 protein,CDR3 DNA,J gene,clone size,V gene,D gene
CASSPPEGFQETQYF,TGTGCCAGCTCACCACCCGAGGGTTTCCAAGAGACCCAGTACTTC,TRBJ2-5,NA,TRBV18,NA
CASSHLDRGENIQYF,TGTGCCAGCAGCCACCTGGACAGGGGAGAGAACATTCAGTACTTC,TRBJ2-4,few,TRBV14,TRBD1
CASSPGGAGKETQYF,TGCGCCAGCAGCCCCGGTGGGGCGGGAAAAGAGACCCAGTACTTC,TRBJ2-5,NA,TRBV4-1,NA
CASSPSGLRGDTQYF,TGCGCCAGCAGCCCCTCCGGACTGAGGGGAGATACGCAGTATTTT,TRBJ2-3,NA,TRBV4-1,NA
CSASIYQETQYF,TGCAGTGCTAGCATCTACCAAGAGACCCAGTACTTC,TRBJ2-5,NA,TRBV20-1,NA
CASSSSVPGELFF,TGTGCCAGCAGTTCCTCGGTCCCCGGGGAGCTGTTTTTT,TRBJ2-2,few,TRBV7-9,NA
CASRSEGHTPTDTRYF,TGCGCCAGCAGGAGTGAGGGTCATACCCCCACAGATACGCGGTATTTT,TRBJ2-3,NA,TRBV23-1,NA
CAWSGGQGRSGYTF,TGTGCCTGGTCCGGGGGACAGGGAAGGAGTGGCTACACCTTC,TRBJ1-2,NA,TRBV30,TRBD1
CAIGRGVSGDGGYTF,TGTGCCATCGGCCGAGGGGTTTCGGGAGACGGGGGCTACACCTTC,TRBJ1-2,few,TRBV10-3,NA
CASGTGVLSTEAFF,TGCGCTTCCGGGACAGGGGTTTTGAGTACTGAAGCTTTCTTT,TRBJ1-1,NA,TRBV4-1,TRBD1
CASSLGQGSSYEQYF,TGTGCCAGCAGCTTAGGTCAGGGGAGCTCCTACGAGCAGTACTTC,TRBJ2-7,NA,TRBV7-9,NA
CSALRSSNIQYF,TGCAGTGCACTACGTTCTAGCAACATTCAGTACTTC,TRBJ2-4,few,TRBV20-1,NA
CASSQERREDLIVNTDTQYF,TGTGCCAGCAGCCAAGAGAGGCGGGAGGACCTCATTGTAAACACAGATACGCAGTATTTT,TRBJ2-3,NA,TRBV14,TRBD2
CSGATGNNSPLHF,TGCAGCGGCGCGACAGGGAATAATTCACCCCTCCACTTT,TRBJ1-6,NA,TRBV29-1,TRBD1
CASSPGETQYF,TGTGCCAGCAGCCCTGGGGAGACCCAGTACTTC,TRBJ2-5,NA,TRBV11-2,NA
CASTPGRRDPTEAFF,TGCGCCAGCACTCCAGGTCGGCGGGACCCCACTGAAGCTTTCTTT,TRBJ1-1,medium-sized,TRBV4-1,NA
CASSGNSLLHF,TGTGCCAGCAGTGGTAATTCACTCCTCCACTTT,TRBJ1-6,NA,TRBV28,NA
CTPQRRGTDTQYF,TGCACTCCCCAGCGGAGGGGCACAGATACGCAGTATTTT,TRBJ2-3,NA,TRBV20-1,NA
CASSFLAGGYEQYF,TGTGCCAGCAGTTTCCTCGCCGGGGGATACGAGCAGTACTTC,TRBJ2-7,NA,TRBV28,NA